This entry concerns a single T cell receptor beta chain. Using immunoSEQ multiplex PCR, the repertoire was profiled, and TCRdb retains in-frame clones only, with some absent. This table holds 150,000 to 200,000 clones, roughly 87% found once. The source of the sample is a study of blood T cell repertoires in COVID-19. Sequenced input: PBMCs or T cells enriched from blood (not recorded which). This clonotype was sampled from a human donor with acute COVID-19. The donor label of this sample is uncertain.

CDR3: CATSRITGGSGEQYF. The DNA of the CDR3 is TGTGCCACCAGCAGAATTACAGGGGGATCGGGCGAGCAGTACTTC. The chain recombines TRBV15 with TRBJ2-7, with TRBD1 matching 8 bases. V shed 2 bases and J 6 bases; nucleotides not matched to a gene: 9. Per the germline V gene, CDR1 is LNHNV and CDR2 is YYDKDF (reference sequence). The CDR3 is 15 amino acids.